These T cell receptor beta chains were read from a single sample in a study of blood T cell repertoires in COVID-19. The table came from immunoSEQ multiplex PCR; TCRdb's copy has only in-frame clones and leaves some out. The sample comprises under 25,000 clones, roughly 76% of which are singletons, and roughly 60% rests with the top ten. The sequencing input was peripheral blood. The origin of the receptors is a woman of 80 years or more with acute or convalescent COVID-19. Each CDR3 is given with its conserved first and last residue. The order of the fields is J gene, D gene, clone size, V gene, CDR3 protein, CDR3 DNA. A D gene is named only where the DNA matches it firmly. Clone size is stated in some rows and not others, as once, few, many or a class when expanded.

j_call: TRBJ1-1
d_call: TRBD1
clone_size: few
v_call: TRBV7-9
cdr3_aa: CASSGQVTEAFF
cdr3_nt: TGTGCCAGCAGCGGACAGGTCACTGAAGCTTTCTTT

j_call: TRBJ1-6
d_call: -
clone_size: -
v_call: TRBV27
cdr3_aa: CASSLSWGTAAFPLHF
cdr3_nt: TGTGCCAGCAGTTTATCGTGGGGCACCGCCGCTTTCCCCCTCCACTTT

j_call: TRBJ2-1
d_call: -
clone_size: -
v_call: TRBV2
cdr3_aa: CASSGVRGYNEQFF
cdr3_nt: TGTGCCAGCAGTGGGGTACGGGGCTACAATGAGCAGTTCTTC

j_call: TRBJ2-1
d_call: -
clone_size: -
v_call: TRBV6-2/TRBV6-3
cdr3_aa: CASSFGDEQFF
cdr3_nt: TGTGCCAGCAGTTTCGGTGATGAGCAGTTCTTC

j_call: TRBJ1-3
d_call: -
clone_size: -
v_call: TRBV18
cdr3_aa: CASSPPARLSGNTIYF
cdr3_nt: TGTGCCAGCTCACCACCGGCCAGGCTCTCTGGAAACACCATATATTTT

j_call: TRBJ1-1
d_call: -
clone_size: -
v_call: TRBV19
cdr3_aa: CASSIGGGGGTEAFF
cdr3_nt: TGTGCCAGTAGTATAGGTGGCGGCGGGGGCACTGAAGCTTTCTTT

j_call: TRBJ2-3
d_call: TRBD2
clone_size: -
v_call: TRBV24-1
cdr3_aa: CATSDPSGLAGNTDTQYF
cdr3_nt: TGTGCCACCAGTGATCCCTCGGGACTAGCGGGGAACACAGATACGCAGTATTTT

j_call: TRBJ1-1
d_call: TRBD1
clone_size: -
v_call: TRBV27
cdr3_aa: CASSFLPATGDNTEAFF
cdr3_nt: TGTGCCAGCAGTTTTTTGCCCGCGACAGGGGATAACACTGAAGCTTTCTTT

j_call: TRBJ2-1
d_call: TRBD2
clone_size: -
v_call: TRBV15
cdr3_aa: CATSRGGTGDNEQFF
cdr3_nt: TGTGCCACCAGCAGGGGAGGGACCGGCGATAATGAGCAGTTCTTC

j_call: TRBJ2-3
d_call: -
clone_size: -
v_call: TRBV5-4
cdr3_aa: CASSWEFTDTQYF
cdr3_nt: TGTGCCAGCAGCTGGGAGTTCACAGATACGCAGTATTTT

j_call: TRBJ2-3
d_call: TRBD2
clone_size: -
v_call: TRBV3-1/TRBV3-2
cdr3_aa: CASSRATGGGTDTQYF
cdr3_nt: TGTGCCAGCAGCCGGGCCACGGGGGGGGGAACAGATACGCAGTATTTT

j_call: TRBJ2-7
d_call: -
clone_size: -
v_call: TRBV5-3
cdr3_aa: CARSPRALLDSTKPYEQYF
cdr3_nt: TGTGCCAGAAGCCCCCGAGCCCTATTGGACAGCACTAAGCCCTACGAGCAGTACTTC

j_call: TRBJ1-2
d_call: TRBD1
clone_size: -
v_call: TRBV5-1
cdr3_aa: CASRHAGTDGYTF
cdr3_nt: TGCGCCAGCAGACACGCCGGGACAGACGGCTACACCTTC

j_call: TRBJ1-5
d_call: -
clone_size: -
v_call: TRBV30
cdr3_aa: CAWSVSGDQPQHF
cdr3_nt: TGTGCCTGGAGTGTGTCCGGAGATCAGCCCCAGCATTTT

j_call: TRBJ1-2
d_call: -
clone_size: -
v_call: TRBV4-1
cdr3_aa: CASSSRGGGPANYGYTF
cdr3_nt: TGCGCCAGCAGCTCACGCGGGGGCGGACCAGCTAACTATGGCTACACCTTC

j_call: TRBJ2-7
d_call: TRBD2
clone_size: -
v_call: TRBV7-2
cdr3_aa: CASSLRLAGYEQYF
cdr3_nt: TGTGCCAGCAGCTTAAGGCTAGCGGGATACGAGCAGTACTTC

j_call: TRBJ2-1
d_call: TRBD2
clone_size: -
v_call: TRBV30
cdr3_aa: CAWTFIAGATYNEQFF
cdr3_nt: TGTGCCTGGACTTTCATAGCGGGAGCCACCTACAATGAGCAGTTCTTC

j_call: TRBJ2-1
d_call: TRBD2
clone_size: -
v_call: TRBV7-3
cdr3_aa: CASSVGRADYNEQFF
cdr3_nt: TGTGCCAGCAGCGTTGGGAGGGCCGACTACAATGAGCAGTTCTTC

j_call: TRBJ2-2
d_call: TRBD1
clone_size: -
v_call: TRBV19
cdr3_aa: CASTTTGAGELFF
cdr3_nt: TGTGCCAGTACCACAACAGGGGCCGGGGAGCTGTTTTTT

j_call: TRBJ2-5
d_call: -
clone_size: -
v_call: TRBV15
cdr3_aa: CATSRDPSHGTQYF
cdr3_nt: TGTGCCACCAGCAGAGACCCTAGCCACGGGACCCAGTACTTC

j_call: TRBJ1-1
d_call: -
clone_size: -
v_call: TRBV5-6
cdr3_aa: CASSLAGVGAFF
cdr3_nt: TGTGCCAGCAGCTTAGCGGGAGTAGGCGCTTTCTTT

j_call: TRBJ2-7
d_call: TRBD1
clone_size: -
v_call: TRBV19
cdr3_aa: CASALGTGPNEQYF
cdr3_nt: TGTGCCAGTGCCCTAGGGACAGGCCCCAACGAGCAGTACTTC

j_call: TRBJ2-7
d_call: TRBD1
clone_size: -
v_call: TRBV25-1
cdr3_aa: CASSDLTGAPVQSF
cdr3_nt: TGTGCCAGCAGTGACTTGACAGGGGCCCCCGTTCAAAGCTTC

j_call: TRBJ2-7
d_call: -
clone_size: -
v_call: TRBV9
cdr3_aa: CASSVGVALEEEQYF
cdr3_nt: TGTGCCAGCAGCGTAGGGGTGGCCCTGGAGGAAGAGCAGTACTTC

j_call: TRBJ2-1
d_call: TRBD2
clone_size: -
v_call: TRBV5-1
cdr3_aa: CASSLEAGDHNEQFF
cdr3_nt: TGCGCCAGCAGCTTGGAAGCGGGGGACCACAATGAGCAGTTCTTC

j_call: TRBJ1-1
d_call: -
clone_size: once
v_call: TRBV3-1/TRBV3-2
cdr3_aa: CASSQGLQGGTEAFF
cdr3_nt: TGTGCCAGCAGCCAGGGGCTACAGGGCGGCACTGAAGCTTTCTTT

j_call: TRBJ2-5
d_call: TRBD2
clone_size: -
v_call: TRBV19
cdr3_aa: CASRLAGGQETQYF
cdr3_nt: TGTGCCAGTAGATTGGCGGGGGGACAAGAGACCCAGTACTTC

j_call: TRBJ2-1
d_call: TRBD1
clone_size: -
v_call: TRBV19
cdr3_aa: CASSRTGYNEQFF
cdr3_nt: TGTGCCAGTAGTCGGACAGGATACAATGAGCAGTTCTTC